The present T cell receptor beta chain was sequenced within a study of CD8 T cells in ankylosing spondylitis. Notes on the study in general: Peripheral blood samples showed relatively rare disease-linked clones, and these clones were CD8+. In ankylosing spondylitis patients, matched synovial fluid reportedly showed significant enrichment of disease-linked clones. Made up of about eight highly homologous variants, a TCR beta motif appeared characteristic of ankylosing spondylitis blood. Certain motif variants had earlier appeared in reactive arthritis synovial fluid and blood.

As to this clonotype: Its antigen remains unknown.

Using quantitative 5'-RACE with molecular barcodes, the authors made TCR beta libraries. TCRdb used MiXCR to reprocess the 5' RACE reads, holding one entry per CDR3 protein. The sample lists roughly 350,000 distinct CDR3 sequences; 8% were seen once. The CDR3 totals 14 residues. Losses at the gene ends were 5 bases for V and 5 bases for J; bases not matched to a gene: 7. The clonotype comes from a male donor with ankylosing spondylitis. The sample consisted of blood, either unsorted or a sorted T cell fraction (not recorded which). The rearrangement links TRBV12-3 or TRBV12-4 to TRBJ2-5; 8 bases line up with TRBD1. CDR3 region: CASSPDRGTETQYF. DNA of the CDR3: TGTGCCAGCAGTCCAGACAGGGGCACCGAGACCCAGTACTTC.